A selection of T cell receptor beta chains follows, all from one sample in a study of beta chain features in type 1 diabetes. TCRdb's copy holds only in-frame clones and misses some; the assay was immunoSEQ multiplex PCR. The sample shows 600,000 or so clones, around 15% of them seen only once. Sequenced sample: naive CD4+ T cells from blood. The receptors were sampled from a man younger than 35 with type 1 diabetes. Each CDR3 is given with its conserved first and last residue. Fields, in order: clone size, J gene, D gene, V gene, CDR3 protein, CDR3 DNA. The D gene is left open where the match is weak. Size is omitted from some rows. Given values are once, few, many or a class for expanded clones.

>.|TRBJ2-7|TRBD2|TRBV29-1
CSVALASGDAYEQYF
TGCAGCGTTGCGCTGGCTAGCGGGGATGCCTACGAGCAGTACTTC
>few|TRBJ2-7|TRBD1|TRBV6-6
CASSSGTGMSYEQYF
TGTGCCAGCAGTTCCGGGACAGGGATGTCCTACGAGCAGTACTTC
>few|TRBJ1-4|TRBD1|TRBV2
CASSSGQGNEKLFF
TGTGCCAGCAGTTCTGGACAGGGGAATGAAAAACTGTTTTTT
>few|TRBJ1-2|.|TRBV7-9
CASSLEGTGYTF
TGTGCCAGCAGCTTAGAGGGGACTGGCTACACCTTC
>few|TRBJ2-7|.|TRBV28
CATRSVSYEQYF
TGTGCCACTCGATCAGTGTCGTACGAGCAGTACTTC
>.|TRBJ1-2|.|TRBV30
CAWRDEGSYTF
TGTGCCTGGAGGGATGAGGGATCCTACACCTTC
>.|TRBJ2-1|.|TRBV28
CATLTGARGNEQFF
TGTGCCACCTTAACAGGCGCCCGAGGGAATGAGCAGTTCTTC
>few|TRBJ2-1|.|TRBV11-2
CASSLARRTDEQFF
TGTGCCAGCAGCTTAGCAAGGAGGACGGATGAGCAGTTCTTC
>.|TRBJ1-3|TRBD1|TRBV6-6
CASSGTGSGNTIYF
TGTGCCAGCAGTGGGACAGGTTCTGGAAACACCATATATTTT
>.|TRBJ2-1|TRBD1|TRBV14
CASSHTGGPYNEQFF
TGTGCCAGCAGCCATACAGGGGGCCCTTACAATGAGCAGTTCTTC
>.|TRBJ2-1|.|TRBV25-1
CASSAPGRPNNEQFF
TGTGCCAGCAGTGCCCCGGGGAGGCCGAACAATGAGCAGTTCTTC
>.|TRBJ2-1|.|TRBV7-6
CASSLRAGTYNEQFF
TGTGCCAGCAGCTTAAGGGCCGGTACCTACAATGAGCAGTTCTTC
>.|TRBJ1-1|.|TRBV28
CASTVSAGGAGLDTEAFF
TGTGCCAGCACCGTATCGGCCGGGGGGGCAGGGCTGGACACTGAAGCTTTCTTT
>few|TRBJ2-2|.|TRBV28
CASTAGQTMNTGELFF
TGTGCCAGCACCGCGGGACAGACCATGAACACCGGGGAGCTGTTTTTT
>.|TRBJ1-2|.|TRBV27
CASSPEGHYGYTF
TGTGCCAGCAGTCCCGAGGGTCACTATGGCTACACCTTC
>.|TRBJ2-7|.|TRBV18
CASSRDREDYEQYF
TGTGCCAGCTCACGCGACAGAGAAGACTACGAGCAGTACTTC
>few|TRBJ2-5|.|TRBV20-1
CSALLETQYF
TGCAGTGCATTATTAGAGACCCAGTACTTC
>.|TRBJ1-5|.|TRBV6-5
CASSAYHRGNQPQHF
TGTGCCAGCAGTGCGTACCACAGGGGCAATCAGCCCCAGCATTTT
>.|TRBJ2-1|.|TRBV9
CASSVLRDPRGEQFF
TGTGCCAGCAGCGTTCTTCGGGATCCTCGGGGTGAGCAGTTCTTC
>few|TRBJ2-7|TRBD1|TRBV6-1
CASTPRDRVYEQYF
TGTGCCAGCACACCCCGGGACAGAGTCTACGAGCAGTACTTC
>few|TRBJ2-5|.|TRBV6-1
CASSEGLIGETQYF
TGTGCCAGCAGTGAAGGGTTAATCGGAGAGACCCAGTACTTC
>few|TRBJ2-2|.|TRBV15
CATSRDIYGGTGELFF
TGTGCCACCAGCAGAGACATATATGGAGGCACCGGGGAGCTGTTTTTT
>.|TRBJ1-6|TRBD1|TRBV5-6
CATRDRGNSPLHF
TGTGCCACCCGGGACAGGGGGAATTCACCCCTCCACTTT